Listed below are T cell receptor beta chains from one sample, sequenced in a study of blood T cells in healthy people across ages. TCRdb reprocessed the 5' RACE reads with MiXCR, giving one entry per CDR3 protein. The sample records about 940,000 distinct CDR3 sequences, around 48% being singletons. The sample was blood. These receptors were taken from a young man in good health. CDR3s include the opening cysteine and the closing phenylalanine or tryptophan. A D gene is named only where the DNA matches it firmly. Size tells how often a clone was seen (once, few, many) or the class of an expanded clone, and some rows leave it out.

j_call v_call d_call clone_size cdr3_nt cdr3_aa
TRBJ1-2 TRBV5-1 NA once TGCGCCAGCAGCTTGGGGCGTGGCAGGGCATCGGGGTATGGCTACACCTTC CASSLGRGRASGYGYTF
TRBJ1-1 TRBV3-1 NA NA TGTGCCAGCAGCCAGACAGCTGTTACGAACACTGAAGCTTTCTTT CASSQTAVTNTEAFF
TRBJ1-2 TRBV11-2 TRBD1 NA TGTGCCAGCAGCCAGAGAAGGACAGGGGAGTCATATGGCTACACCTTC CASSQRRTGESYGYTF
TRBJ2-3 TRBV20-1 NA NA TGCAGTGCTAGGCACGGCTCCCACACAGATACGCAGTATTTT CSARHGSHTDTQYF
TRBJ2-7 TRBV6-2/TRBV6-3 TRBD1 few TGTGCCAGCAGTGATCCCGGGACAGGGACACTCGAGCAGTACTTC CASSDPGTGTLEQYF
TRBJ2-1 TRBV3-1 TRBD2 NA TGTGCCAGCAGCCCCCCGACCGGGGGGGAAGGGCAGTTCTTC CASSPPTGGEGQFF
TRBJ2-3 TRBV5-1 TRBD2 NA TGCGCCAGCAGCTCCGGACTAGCGGATTCAGATACGCAGTATTTT CASSSGLADSDTQYF
TRBJ2-7 TRBV6-1 NA few TGTGCCAGCAGTGATCAGGCTTACGAGCAGTACTTC CASSDQAYEQYF
TRBJ2-3 TRBV7-2 NA few TGTGCCAGCAGCATTACAGGGGATACGCAGTATTTT CASSITGDTQYF
TRBJ2-5 TRBV6-4 NA NA TGTGCCAGCAGTGTTGGTGCTTTCGGTGAGCAGTACTTC CASSVGAFGEQYF
TRBJ2-7 TRBV4-1 NA many TGCGCCAGCAGCCAAGTCCCTTCCTACGAGCAGTACTTC CASSQVPSYEQYF
TRBJ2-7 TRBV28 TRBD1 few TGTGCCAGCAGCCGGGACAGGGAAGTCGACGAGCAGTACTTC CASSRDREVDEQYF
TRBJ2-7 TRBV6-5 NA NA TGTGCCAGCAGTTACTCGAATAGTGCGGGGACCTACGAGCAGTACTTC CASSYSNSAGTYEQYF
TRBJ2-2 TRBV7-9 NA NA TGTGCCAGCAGCTCTACTGGACAGCACCGGGAGCTGTTTTTT CASSSTGQHRELFF
TRBJ1-4 TRBV12-3/TRBV12-4 TRBD1 NA TGTGCCAGCAGTCTGGCCACCTCCGGGACAGGGGGAGCAAAGCCGTTTTTT CASSLATSGTGGAKPFF
TRBJ2-5 TRBV29-1 NA NA TGCAGCGGACTAATTGGACAGTGGGAGACCCAGTACTTC CSGLIGQWETQYF
TRBJ2-3 TRBV20-1 TRBD2 many TGCAGTGCTAGCGGGGGGGCATCTTTAAATACGCAGTATTTT CSASGGASLNTQYF
TRBJ1-6 TRBV27 TRBD1 NA TGTGCCAGCAGGAACACAGGGGGCTGGTATTCACCCCTCCACTTT CASRNTGGWYSPLHF
TRBJ2-7 TRBV20-1 NA NA TGCAGTGCTAGGGACCAACTTTTTGAGCAGTACTTC CSARDQLFEQYF
TRBJ2-7 TRBV9 NA NA TGTGCCAGCAGCGGGGACCCTCAAGGCTACGAGCAGTACTTC CASSGDPQGYEQYF
TRBJ1-6 TRBV6-5 TRBD1 few TGTGCCAGCAGCCCCGCGACAGGGGGCCTGAATTCACCCCTCCACTTT CASSPATGGLNSPLHF
TRBJ2-7 TRBV6-6 TRBD1 once TGTGCCAGCCTAGTAGACAGGGGGGTTGGCGAGCAGTACTTC CASLVDRGVGEQYF
TRBJ2-5 TRBV20-1 NA NA TGCAGTGCTAGGATTCGCGGGGCTAGGCCCGTAGAGACCCAGTACTTC CSARIRGARPVETQYF
TRBJ2-7 TRBV4-1 NA NA TGCGCCAGCAGCCAAGATGCTTTCGGAGGGTCCTTCTACGAGCAGTACTTC CASSQDAFGGSFYEQYF
TRBJ2-3 TRBV20-1 NA NA TGCAGTGCTCCAGTGGGGGGGCGCACAGATACGCAGTATTTT CSAPVGGRTDTQYF
TRBJ2-4 TRBV2 NA many TGTGCCAGCAATAGGCGCACAGCCCCAAACATTCAGTACTTC CASNRRTAPNIQYF
TRBJ2-7 TRBV3-1 NA many TGTGCCAGCAGCCAATACGGAGACGAGCAGTACTTC CASSQYGDEQYF
TRBJ2-3 TRBV20-1 TRBD1 NA TGCAGTGCCGGCGACAGGGCGAGGAATACGCAGTATTTT CSAGDRARNTQYF
TRBJ2-4 TRBV6-2/TRBV6-3 NA NA TGTGCCAGCAGTTACCCCGGGACAGCCAAAAACATTCAGTACTTC CASSYPGTAKNIQYF
TRBJ2-3 TRBV6-5 TRBD2 NA TGTGCCAGCAGTCGCATTGTAGCGGGGACAGATACGCAGTATTTT CASSRIVAGTDTQYF
TRBJ1-4 TRBV3-1 TRBD1 NA TGTGCCAGCAGCCAGTGGACAGGGCCTAATGAAAAACTGTTTTTT CASSQWTGPNEKLFF
TRBJ1-1 TRBV18 NA NA TGTGCCAGCTCGACCAGGCGGGGTAGCGACACTGAAGCTTTCTTT CASSTRRGSDTEAFF
TRBJ2-3 TRBV6-5 TRBD1 NA TGTGCCAGCAGTTACGGGCCCCAGGGGGCAACGACAGATACGCAGTATTTT CASSYGPQGATTDTQYF
TRBJ2-6 TRBV11-2 TRBD1 few TGTGCCAGCAGCTGGCGACAGGGGATGAGCTCTGGGGCCAACGTCCTGACTTTC CASSWRQGMSSGANVLTF